Listed below are T cell receptor beta chains from one sample, sequenced in a study of human T cells and chemical hapten exposure. TCRdb re-derived calls from the RACE reads in MiXCR, one entry per CDR3 protein. Of under 95,000 distinct CDR3 sequences in the sample, roughly 8.5% were seen once. The sequencing input was whole blood. The receptors stem from a female donor in good health. Some clones in this sample may be carry-over from other donors' samples. The CDR3 runs from the conserved cysteine through the conserved F or W. The D gene is left open where the match is weak. The listing skips clone size in some rows; elsewhere it reads once, few, many or a size class.

d_call: TRBD2
v_call: TRBV6-1
j_call: TRBJ2-7
clone_size: few
cdr3_nt: TGTGCCAGCAGTACTGGGACTAGCGGGGCCTACGAGCAGTACTTC
cdr3_aa: CASSTGTSGAYEQYF

d_call: TRBD2
v_call: TRBV20-1
j_call: TRBJ2-2
clone_size: many
cdr3_nt: TGCAGTGCCACCCCGCGGAGCGGGAGTGTTTCCGGGGAGCTGTTTTTT
cdr3_aa: CSATPRSGSVSGELFF

d_call: NA
v_call: TRBV2
j_call: TRBJ2-1
clone_size: few
cdr3_nt: TGTGCCAGCAGAGAGGGACTCAGCTCCTACAATGAGCAGTTCTTC
cdr3_aa: CASREGLSSYNEQFF

d_call: NA
v_call: TRBV20-1
j_call: TRBJ2-7
clone_size: NA
cdr3_nt: TGCAGTGCTAGACAGGCTAGCTCCTACGAGCAGTACTTC
cdr3_aa: CSARQASSYEQYF

d_call: TRBD2
v_call: TRBV6-2/TRBV6-3
j_call: TRBJ2-3
clone_size: few
cdr3_nt: TGTGCCAGCGTGGATTCGCGGGAGGGCGTGGATACGCAGTATTTT
cdr3_aa: CASVDSREGVDTQYF

d_call: NA
v_call: TRBV6-2/TRBV6-3
j_call: TRBJ2-7
clone_size: many
cdr3_nt: TGTGCCAGCAGTGACCCACTAGCAGAGTACTTC
cdr3_aa: CASSDPLAEYF

d_call: TRBD1
v_call: TRBV2
j_call: TRBJ2-1
clone_size: few
cdr3_nt: TGTGCCAGCAGCCGCAGGGGGCCGGTTCTCGATGAGCAGTTCTTC
cdr3_aa: CASSRRGPVLDEQFF

d_call: NA
v_call: TRBV7-2
j_call: TRBJ2-1
clone_size: many
cdr3_nt: TGTGCCAGCAGCCCCGGGGCCCGGCCTCGCGGCACTTCTGAGCAGTTCTTC
cdr3_aa: CASSPGARPRGTSEQFF

d_call: NA
v_call: TRBV29-1
j_call: TRBJ2-1
clone_size: few
cdr3_nt: TGCAGCGGGGGGCGGGAGAGCTCCTACAATGAGCAGTTCTTC
cdr3_aa: CSGGRESSYNEQFF

d_call: TRBD2
v_call: TRBV27
j_call: TRBJ2-4
clone_size: many
cdr3_nt: TGTGCCAGCAGTATGAACCTAAGGACTAGCGAGTACTTC
cdr3_aa: CASSMNLRTSEYF

d_call: NA
v_call: TRBV6-6
j_call: TRBJ2-2
clone_size: few
cdr3_nt: TGTGCCAGCAGTCGAGGGAGAGGCGGGGAGCTGTTTTTT
cdr3_aa: CASSRGRGGELFF

d_call: NA
v_call: TRBV5-1
j_call: TRBJ1-6
clone_size: few
cdr3_nt: TGCGCCAGCAGCTTGAGGACAGAAAATAATTCACCCCTCCACTTT
cdr3_aa: CASSLRTENNSPLHF

d_call: NA
v_call: TRBV2
j_call: TRBJ1-2
clone_size: few
cdr3_nt: TGTGCCAGCAGTGAATCTGGCTATGGCTACACCTTC
cdr3_aa: CASSESGYGYTF

d_call: TRBD2
v_call: TRBV29-1
j_call: TRBJ2-3
clone_size: many
cdr3_nt: TGCAGCGTAGACGCCATAGCGGGAGAGCTTAGCGCAGATACGCAGTATTTT
cdr3_aa: CSVDAIAGELSADTQYF

d_call: TRBD1
v_call: TRBV19
j_call: TRBJ2-5
clone_size: few
cdr3_nt: TGTGCCAGTTCTTTGGGGACAGAGAAAGAGACCCAGTACTTC
cdr3_aa: CASSLGTEKETQYF

d_call: TRBD1
v_call: TRBV20-1
j_call: TRBJ2-7
clone_size: many
cdr3_nt: TGCAGTGCTGCCATCGGGACAGGGGGCTACGAGCAGTACTTC
cdr3_aa: CSAAIGTGGYEQYF

d_call: NA
v_call: TRBV15
j_call: TRBJ2-1
clone_size: NA
cdr3_nt: TGTGCCACCAGTGGCCGCGCTGAGCAGTTCTTC
cdr3_aa: CATSGRAEQFF

d_call: TRBD1
v_call: TRBV12-3/TRBV12-4
j_call: TRBJ2-2
clone_size: few
cdr3_nt: TGTGCCAGCACCCGGGGACAGGTCTTGCCCACCGGGGAGCTGTTTTTT
cdr3_aa: CASTRGQVLPTGELFF

d_call: NA
v_call: TRBV4-1
j_call: TRBJ1-4
clone_size: NA
cdr3_nt: TGCGCCAGCAGCCAAGGTGTAGGTAGAGTAACTAATGAAAAACTGTTTTTT
cdr3_aa: CASSQGVGRVTNEKLFF

d_call: TRBD2
v_call: TRBV18
j_call: TRBJ2-7
clone_size: NA
cdr3_nt: TGTGCCAGCTCACCACCCCGGGGGTCGGCGGGAGGATCCTACGAGCAGTACTTC
cdr3_aa: CASSPPRGSAGGSYEQYF

d_call: NA
v_call: TRBV6-1
j_call: TRBJ1-5
clone_size: NA
cdr3_nt: TGTGCCAGCAGTGAAGTCCAGGGGCAGCCCCAGCATTTT
cdr3_aa: CASSEVQGQPQHF

d_call: NA
v_call: TRBV27
j_call: TRBJ2-3
clone_size: few
cdr3_nt: TGTGCCAGCAGATTAAGAGATACGCAGTATTTT
cdr3_aa: CASRLRDTQYF

d_call: NA
v_call: TRBV2
j_call: TRBJ2-7
clone_size: many
cdr3_nt: TGTGCCAGCAGGATAGGGGAGCAGTACTTC
cdr3_aa: CASRIGEQYF

d_call: NA
v_call: TRBV29-1
j_call: TRBJ1-1
clone_size: NA
cdr3_nt: TGCAGCGCCCGTGTGGGGGCAGGGGCTTTCTTT
cdr3_aa: CSARVGAGAFF

d_call: NA
v_call: TRBV3-1
j_call: TRBJ2-2
clone_size: NA
cdr3_nt: TGTGCCAGCAGCCAAGAAGGGGAGACCGGGGAGCTGTTTTTT
cdr3_aa: CASSQEGETGELFF

d_call: TRBD2
v_call: TRBV7-9
j_call: TRBJ2-5
clone_size: many
cdr3_nt: TGTGCCAGCAGCTCCTTACTAGCGGGAGCGGAGACCCAGTACTTC
cdr3_aa: CASSSLLAGAETQYF

d_call: NA
v_call: TRBV20-1
j_call: TRBJ2-6
clone_size: many
cdr3_nt: TGCAGTGCTAGAGATCTGACAGAAAACTCTGGGGCCAACGTCCTGACTTTC
cdr3_aa: CSARDLTENSGANVLTF

d_call: NA
v_call: TRBV10-3
j_call: TRBJ2-5
clone_size: few
cdr3_nt: TGTGCCACCAACAATGTGCAAGAGACCCAGTACTTC
cdr3_aa: CATNNVQETQYF

d_call: TRBD1
v_call: TRBV5-1
j_call: TRBJ1-1
clone_size: NA
cdr3_nt: TGCGCCAGCAGCTCCGGGACAGGCAACACTGAAGCTTTCTTT
cdr3_aa: CASSSGTGNTEAFF